Listed below are T cell receptor beta chains from one sample, sequenced in a study of cytomegalovirus exposure and HLA in healthy donors. The method was immunoSEQ multiplex PCR; TCRdb's version includes in-frame clones alone and lacks a portion of them. The data show roughly 69,000 clones, roughly three quarters seen once. The specimen sequenced was PBMCs. These TCRs come from a man aged 18 to 35 in good health and CMV-seronegative. The CDR3 runs from the conserved cysteine through the conserved F or W. Each record gives: V gene, clone size, D gene, J gene, CDR3 DNA, CDR3 protein. The D gene is left open where the match is weak. Expanded clones are given a class, and other clones once, few, many or no size at all.

TRBV7-3	.	TRBD1	TRBJ1-6	TGTGCCAGCAGCCGGGACAGGGAAAAGTCACCCCTCCACTTT	CASSRDREKSPLHF
TRBV7-6	.	TRBD2	TRBJ2-3	TGTGCCAGCAGCTTACGTACAGCGGGGGGCACAGATACGCAGTATTTT	CASSLRTAGGTDTQYF
TRBV11-1	.	TRBD2	TRBJ2-1	TGTGCCAGCAGTCCGACGAGACTAGCGGGGGCCCGCAATGAGCAGTTCTTC	CASSPTRLAGARNEQFF
TRBV7-3	.	.	TRBJ1-1	TGTGCCAGCAGCTTAAGGGGGGGCTCGGCTGAAGCTTTCTTT	CASSLRGGSAEAFF
TRBV7-3	.	.	TRBJ1-4	TGTGCCAGCAGCTTAAAGGGAAGGGGTGAAAAACTGTTTTTT	CASSLKGRGEKLFF
TRBV11-2	few	TRBD1	TRBJ1-6	TGTGCCAGCAGCTCACGACAGGGGAATTCACCCCTCCACTTT	CASSSRQGNSPLHF
TRBV27	.	TRBD1	TRBJ2-2	TGTGCCAGCAGTTTAGCAGGGGGCCAATCTACCGGGGAGCTGTTTTTT	CASSLAGGQSTGELFF
TRBV7-8	.	.	TRBJ1-2	TGTGCCAGCAGCTTAGTGAGGGGGGGGGACATTAATGGCTACACCTTC	CASSLVRGGDINGYTF
TRBV7-8	.	.	TRBJ1-2	TGTGCCAGCAGCTCCCCCTCACCGGGAGGGTATAATGGCTACACCTTC	CASSSPSPGGYNGYTF
TRBV30	.	TRBD1	TRBJ1-1	TGTGCCGGAACGGACAGGGTGGGTAAAGCTTTCTTT	CAGTDRVGKAFF
TRBV11-2	.	TRBD1	TRBJ1-4	TGTGCCAGCAGCTTATTAGGGGGCAGGGCGAGTGAAAAACTGTTTTTT	CASSLLGGRASEKLFF
TRBV6-1	.	.	TRBJ1-6	TGTGCCAGCAGTGACATGGGGGCAGATAATTCACCCCTCCACTTT	CASSDMGADNSPLHF
TRBV6-1	.	.	TRBJ2-2	TGTGCCAGCAGCGTAGGACAGAACACCGGGGAGCTGTTTTTT	CASSVGQNTGELFF
TRBV7-9	.	.	TRBJ2-5	TGTGCCAGCAGCTTAGGGCAGATCCAAGAGACCCAGTACTTC	CASSLGQIQETQYF
TRBV28	.	TRBD1	TRBJ1-5	TGTGCCAGCAGTTCCGGGACAGGCATTACTGGTTGGCATTTT	CASSSGTGITGWHF
TRBV7-9	.	.	TRBJ2-1	TGTGCCAGCAGCCCCGGACAGACCTACAATGAGCAGTTCTTC	CASSPGQTYNEQFF
TRBV25-1	.	.	TRBJ1-1	TGTGCCAGCAGGGGGCAAGAAGCTTTCTTT	CASRGQEAFF
TRBV5-5	.	.	TRBJ1-6	TGTGCCAGCAGCTTGGGTCTCCAGGGGAATTCACCCCTCCACTTT	CASSLGLQGNSPLHF
TRBV10-3	few	.	TRBJ1-4	TGTGCCATCAGTGAAACCGGAACAGAGAATGAAAAACTGTTTTTT	CAISETGTENEKLFF
TRBV9	.	TRBD1	TRBJ2-3	TGTGCCAGCAGCGCACCCGGGACAGGGAGAGATACGCAGTATTTT	CASSAPGTGRDTQYF
TRBV9	.	TRBD2	TRBJ2-3	TGTGCCAGCAGCGCGACTAGCGGGGGGACTTACACAGATACGCAGTATTTT	CASSATSGGTYTDTQYF
TRBV15	few	.	TRBJ2-1	TGTGCCACCAGCAGAGATCCAGGAGGGAACAATGAGCAGTTCTTC	CATSRDPGGNNEQFF
TRBV9	once	.	TRBJ2-2	TGTGCCAGCAGCGTAGGCTCAGCGAACACCGGGGAGCTGTTTTTT	CASSVGSANTGELFF
TRBV21-1	.	.	TRBJ1-5	TGTGCCAGCAGCTCCCAGGACAGGGGCCCCAATCAGCCCCAGCATTTT	CASSSQDRGPNQPQHF
TRBV11-2	.	.	TRBJ2-2	TGTGCCAGCAGCTTAGTAAGGACGGGGACCGGGGAGCTGTTTTTT	CASSLVRTGTGELFF
TRBV2	.	.	TRBJ2-1	TGTGCCAGCAGGGACTCACCGACCAGCAATGAGCAGTTCTTC	CASRDSPTSNEQFF
TRBV5-4	.	.	TRBJ1-6	TGTGCCAGCAGCTTGGGGGAGCGCAATTCACCCCTCCACTTT	CASSLGERNSPLHF
TRBV11-2	.	TRBD1	TRBJ1-4	TGTGCCAGCAGCTTAGACCAATACGACAGGGTTGAAAAACTGTTTTTT	CASSLDQYDRVEKLFF
TRBV6-6	.	TRBD1	TRBJ1-6	TGTGCCAGCAGTTTTACCGACAGGGATAATTCACCCCTCCACTTT	CASSFTDRDNSPLHF
TRBV9	.	.	TRBJ2-1	TGTGCCAGCAGCCCCCAACAGGGCCCTCTGCATGAGCAGTTCTTC	CASSPQQGPLHEQFF
TRBV11-3	.	.	TRBJ2-3	TGTGCCAGCAGCTTGTCGAGGGAAGATACGCAGTATTTT	CASSLSREDTQYF
TRBV19	.	TRBD2	TRBJ2-3	TGTGCCAGTAGTGAGACCGGGACTAGCGGGGGGAAAGATACGCAGTATTTT	CASSETGTSGGKDTQYF
TRBV19	.	.	TRBJ1-1	TGTGCCAGCGTGTCGGCGGGAGTGGTCGGTGAAGCTTTCTTT	CASVSAGVVGEAFF
TRBV7-3	.	.	TRBJ1-2	TGTGCCAGCAGCTTCGAGGCGAACTATGGCTACACCTTC	CASSFEANYGYTF
TRBV7-2	.	TRBD1	TRBJ1-2	TGTGCCAGCAGCTTCGGACAGGGAGGGTATGGCTACACCTTC	CASSFGQGGYGYTF
TRBV7-2	once	.	TRBJ1-5	TGTGCCAGCAGCTCAAACAGGGTACAGCCCCAGCATTTT	CASSSNRVQPQHF
TRBV7-9	.	.	TRBJ1-2	TGTGCCAGCAGCCAACCCTCAGGGTTCGGGGGCTACACCTTC	CASSQPSGFGGYTF
TRBV11-2	.	.	TRBJ1-2	TGTGCCAGCAGCCCCCTTAGGGGGGGTAACTATGGCTACACCTTC	CASSPLRGGNYGYTF
TRBV19	.	.	TRBJ1-1	TGTGCCAGTAGTATCGGACAGTATGACACTGAAGCTTTCTTT	CASSIGQYDTEAFF
TRBV27	.	.	TRBJ1-1	TGTGCCAGCACCCCCCAGGGGTTCGGCACTGAAGCTTTCTTT	CASTPQGFGTEAFF
TRBV14	.	.	TRBJ1-3	TGTGCCAGCAGCCAAGATGAGACTGCCCTCTCTGGAAACACCATATATTTT	CASSQDETALSGNTIYF
TRBV9	.	TRBD1	TRBJ2-3	TGTGCCAGCAGCACCTGGGACAGTTTGAGCACAGATACGCAGTATTTT	CASSTWDSLSTDTQYF
TRBV7-3	.	TRBD1	TRBJ1-1	TGTGCCAGCAGCTTAAACGGCCAGGGGGTAAACACTGAAGCTTTCTTT	CASSLNGQGVNTEAFF
TRBV11-3	few	.	TRBJ2-7	TGTGCCAGCAGCGCCCAGACAGGCTTCTCCTACGAGCAGTACTTC	CASSAQTGFSYEQYF
TRBV6-1	.	.	TRBJ2-5	TGTGCCAGCAGCCAACAGAAGCAAGAGACCCAGTACTTC	CASSQQKQETQYF
TRBV19	.	.	TRBJ2-2	TGTGCCAGTAGTGGCCCTAGTTCCCGCACCGGGGAGCTGTTTTTT	CASSGPSSRTGELFF